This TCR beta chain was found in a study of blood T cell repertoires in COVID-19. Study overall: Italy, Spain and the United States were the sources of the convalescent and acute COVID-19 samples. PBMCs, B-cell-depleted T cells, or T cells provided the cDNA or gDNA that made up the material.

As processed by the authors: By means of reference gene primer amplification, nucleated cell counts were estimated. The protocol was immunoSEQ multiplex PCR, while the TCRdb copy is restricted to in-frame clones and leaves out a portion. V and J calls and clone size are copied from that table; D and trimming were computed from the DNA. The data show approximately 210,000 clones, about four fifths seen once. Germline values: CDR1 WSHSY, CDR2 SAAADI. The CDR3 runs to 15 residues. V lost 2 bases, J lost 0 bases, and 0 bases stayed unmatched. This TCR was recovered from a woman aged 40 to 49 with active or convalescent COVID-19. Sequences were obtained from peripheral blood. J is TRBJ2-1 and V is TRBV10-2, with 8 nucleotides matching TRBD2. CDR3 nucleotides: TGCGCCAGCAGTGAGCGGGAGGGCTCCTACAATGAGCAGTTCTTC. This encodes CASSEREGSYNEQFF.